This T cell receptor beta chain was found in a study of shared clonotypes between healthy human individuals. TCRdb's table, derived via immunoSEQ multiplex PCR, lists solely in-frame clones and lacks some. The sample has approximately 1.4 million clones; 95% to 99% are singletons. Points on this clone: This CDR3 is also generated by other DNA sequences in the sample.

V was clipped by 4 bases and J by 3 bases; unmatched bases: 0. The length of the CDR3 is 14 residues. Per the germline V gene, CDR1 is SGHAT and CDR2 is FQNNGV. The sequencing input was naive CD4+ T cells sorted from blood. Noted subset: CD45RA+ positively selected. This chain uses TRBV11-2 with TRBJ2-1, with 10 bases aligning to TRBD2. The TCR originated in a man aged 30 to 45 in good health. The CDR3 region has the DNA TGTGCCAGCAGCTCTAGCGGGAGCTACAATGAGCAGTTCTTC. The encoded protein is CASSSSGSYNEQFF.